This TCR beta chain is from a study of T-cell reconstitution after alpha-beta-depleted transplantation in children. The authors prepared the TCRbeta library with unique molecular identifiers. MiXCR was run by TCRdb on the PCR reads, yielding one entry per CDR3 protein. Here the sample spans about 980,000 distinct CDR3 sequences, about 26% being singletons. CDR1 SGHDT and CDR2 YYEEEE come from the germline V gene. Trimming at V came to 2 bases and at J to 5 bases, leaving 12 bases not matched to a gene. This CDR3 spans 17 amino acids. Concerning this clonotype: Its antigen is still unknown.

Notes on the study in general: Surviving recipient T cells and intrathymic progenitors accounted for some patients' high TCRbeta diversity at day 60. In patients about two months after transplant, alpha-beta T cells reportedly arose from several hundred expanded graft clones.

The starting material was PBMCs, mostly from graft donor cells, obtained 360 days after TCRalphabeta/CD19-depleted stem cell transplant. The clonotype comes from a boy in the first two years of life who had a stem cell transplant for SCID, so the T cells may come from the graft donor. The V and J genes are TRBV5-6 and TRBJ2-5, with TRBD2 identical over 10 bases. The CDR3 DNA sequence: TGTGCCAGCAGCTTTCGGACTAGCGGAATGCCCCGGGAGACCCAGTACTTC. This translates into CASSFRTSGMPRETQYF.